The source of this T cell receptor (beta chain) is a study of T cell repertoires in cytomegalovirus infection. Study results and limitations: In two of eight donors, the top clonotype was HLA-C-restricted CMV-specific. CMV carriers with the relevant HLA were identified by cumulative public TCR beta family frequency.

MiXCR, applied by TCRdb to the reads, yields one record per CDR3 protein. This sample carries around 260,000 distinct CDR3 sequences, approximately 10% of them seen once, and the ten largest clones take about 14%. In the case of this clonotype: The antigen remains undetermined.

The germline gives CDR1 SGHTA, CDR2 FQGNSA. The CDR3 runs to 14 residues. V gave up 2 bases and J gave up 3 bases, with 7 bases separating them. The specimen was PBMCs. This TCR derives from a human donor in good health (CMV status not recorded). Some clones in this sample may be carry-over from other donors' samples. The V call is TRBV7-2, the J call TRBJ1-4; no clear D gene. DNA for the CDR3: TGTGCCAGCAGCTTATACAGAGCTAATGAAAAACTGTTTTTT. As protein: CASSLYRANEKLFF.